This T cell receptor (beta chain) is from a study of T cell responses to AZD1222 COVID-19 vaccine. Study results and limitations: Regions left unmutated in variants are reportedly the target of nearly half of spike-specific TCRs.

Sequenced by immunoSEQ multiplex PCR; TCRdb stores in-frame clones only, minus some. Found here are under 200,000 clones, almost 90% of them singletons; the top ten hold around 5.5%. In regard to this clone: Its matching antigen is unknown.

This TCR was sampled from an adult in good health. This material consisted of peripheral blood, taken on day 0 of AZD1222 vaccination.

CDR3 coding DNA: TGTGCCAGCAGCTTAGCGGCCCGGGACCCCATGAACACTGAAGCTTTCTTT. Translated: CASSLAARDPMNTEAFF. The chain joins TRBV7-8 to TRBJ1-1, with a tentative D call TRBD1 (5 bases). The V end was cut by 0 bases, the J end by 0 bases, with 14 bases between. The CDR3 is made up of 17 amino acids. Germline loops: CDR1 SGHVS, CDR2 FQNEAQ.